The sequence of this T cell receptor beta chain was determined in a study of CD8 T cells in ankylosing spondylitis. General study results and limits: Made up of roughly 8 highly homologous variants, a TCR beta motif appeared characteristic of ankylosing spondylitis blood. Significant enrichment of disease-linked clones was reported in matched ankylosing spondylitis synovial fluid.

In germline, CDR1 is SGHNT, CDR2 YENEEA. Trimming took 5 bases from V and 4 from J, leaving 11 bases between them. This CDR3 is 13 amino acids long. About this clonotype: Its antigen is not known.

Quantitative molecular-barcoded 5'-RACE generated the TCR beta libraries. MiXCR, applied by TCRdb to the 5' RACE reads, yields one record per CDR3 protein. The data hold under 250,000 distinct CDR3 sequences, with 10% observed a single time. Sample: blood, either unsorted or a sorted T cell fraction (not recorded which). This chain uses TRBV11-3 with TRBJ1-1; D is possibly TRBD1 (5 bases). This receptor was taken from a male donor with ankylosing spondylitis or in good health (not recorded which). The DNA for the CDR3 is TGTGCCAGCAGCCAAGGGGCCGGCACTGAAGCTTTCTTT. As protein: CASSQGAGTEAFF.